Below are 26 T cell receptor beta chains sequenced from a single sample in a study of beta chain features in type 1 diabetes. As every portion of the isolated RNA was reverse transcribed, the sequencing read expressed TCRB transcripts. The protocol was immunoSEQ multiplex PCR, while the TCRdb copy is restricted to in-frame clones and leaves out a portion. Among about 360,000 clones listed, over 10% were seen once. Sequencing used naive CD4+ T cells from blood. Every receptor here comes from a man younger than 35 in good health.

This clone was picked up a small number of times. V usage is TRBV7-9 and J usage is TRBJ1-2; the D is unclear. CDR3 length equals 12 residues. Germline CDR1 and CDR2: SEHNR and FQNEAQ (reference sequence). Trimming pared 5 bases from V and 8 bases from J, leaving 12 bases between. The CDR3 region has the DNA TGTGCCAGCAGCGTGACACAACGGGGCTACACCTTC. Translated, it gives CASSVTQRGYTF. Based on the CDR3 plus reference TRBV7-9 and TRBJ1-2, the full variable domain is DTGVSQNPRHKITKRGQNVTFRCDPISEHNRLYWYRQTLGQGPEFLTYFQNEAQLEKSRLLSDRFSAERPKGSFSTLEIQRTEQGDSAMYLCASSVTQRGYTFGSGTRLTVV.

This clone has only a few counts. The genes are TRBV21-1 and TRBJ1-2; no DNA check was done on the table's D call, TRBD1. TRBV21-1 is designated a pseudogene. This CDR3 spans 14 amino acids. In DNA, the CDR3 is TGTGCCAGCAGCATAAGGACAGGGAACTATGGCTACACCTTC. Translation gives CASSIRTGNYGYTF.

In its sample, this clone was seen a few times. This chain links TRBV21-1 with TRBJ1-2; the table's D call of TRBD1 was not tested on the DNA. TRBV21-1 is described as a pseudogene. This CDR3 is built from 14 residues. CDR3 amino acids: CASSSRQVPNGYTF. CDR3 in DNA: TGTGCCAGCAGCTCAAGACAGGTCCCCAATGGCTACACCTTC.

This clone was observed a few times. The chain is built from TRBV25-1 and TRBJ1-5; 8 bases fit TRBD1. V was clipped by 9 bases and J by 4 bases; unmatched bases: 2. CDR1 and CDR2 from the germline V gene are MGHDK and SYGVNS. The CDR3 covers 12 residues. CDR3 protein: CASRTGNQPQHF. DNA of the CDR3: TGTGCCAGTAGGACAGGGAATCAGCCCCAGCATTTT. The full variable domain, with the rest looked up from reference TRBV25-1 and TRBJ1-5, is EADIYQTPRYLVIGTGKKITLECSQTMGHDKMYWYQQDPGMELHLIHYSYGVNSTEKGDLSSESTVSRIRTEHFPLTLESARPSHTSQYLCASRTGNQPQHFGDGTRLSIL.

The chain combines TRBV9 with TRBJ2-7; 11 nucleotides align to TRBD1. The V gene's germline CDR1 is SGDLS and CDR2 YYNGEE. V gave up 3 bases and J gave up 4 bases; unmatched junction bases: 6. The CDR3 is 15 amino acids. CDR3 DNA sequence: TGTGCCAGCAGCGCCGGAGGACAGGGGGCTTACGAGCAGTACTTC. This gives the protein CASSAGGQGAYEQYF.

This clone was detected only a few times. V gene TRBV30 combines with J gene TRBJ2-6; 9 positions agree with TRBD1. Per germline, CDR1 GTSNPN and CDR2 SVGIG (reference sequence). The CDR3 length is 17 residues. With V trimmed by 5 bases and J by 1 base, 9 bases remained unmatched. The CDR3 spells CAWLAGTGLSGANVLTF. The DNA of the CDR3 is TGTGCCTGGTTGGCCGGGACAGGGTTGTCTGGGGCCAACGTCCTGACTTTC.

This clone appeared a few times. The chain carries TRBV20-1 and TRBJ2-7; the D gene is possibly TRBD2 (5 bases). CDR1 is DFQATT, CDR2 SNEGSKA, per germline (reference sequence). CDR3 size: 11 residues. Here the CDR3 reads CSVTRDYEQYF. CDR3 bases: TGCAGCGTGACTCGGGACTACGAGCAGTACTTC.

The chain is built from TRBV30 and TRBJ2-7, with D tentatively TRBD2 (5 bases). Germline-derived CDR1 and CDR2 are GTSNPN and SVGIG (reference sequence). This CDR3 is 15 amino acids long. Deletions cut 2 bases from V and 4 bases from J, with 18 bases between. CDR3: CAWSKTSSGKYEQYF. The CDR3 DNA is TGTGCCTGGAGTAAAACTAGTTCGGGCAAATACGAGCAGTACTTC.

V is TRBV7-9 and J is TRBJ1-2, with 7 positions matching TRBD1. The CDR3 has 15 residues. V was clipped by 2 bases and J by 7 bases; unmatched bases: 10. CDR1 and CDR2 from the germline V gene are SEHNR and FQNEAQ (reference sequence). This CDR3 reads CASSLFSQGISGYTF. CDR3 DNA: TGTGCCAGCAGCTTATTCTCACAGGGGATTTCTGGCTACACCTTC.

This clone has just a few counts. The DNA for the CDR3 is TGTGCCAGCAGTAGACCCGGGACTAGCGGGATCAATGAGCAGTTCTTC. Encoded protein: CASSRPGTSGINEQFF. This chain links TRBV28 with TRBJ2-1; TRBD2 matches at 13 bases. Germline CDR1 reads MDHEN; CDR2 reads SYDVKM. This CDR3 has 16 amino acids. V dropped 5 bases and J dropped 6; count of bases not matched to a gene: 7.

The chain recombines TRBV21-1 with TRBJ2-3; the table's D call, TRBD1, has no DNA check behind it. TRBV21-1 is flagged as a pseudogene. The CDR3 is made up of 18 amino acids. CDR3 in DNA: TGTGCCAGCAGCACTCCTCCTCGACAGCGACGTAGCACAGATACGCAGTATTTT. Residues: CASSTPPRQRRSTDTQYF.

This clone was recorded a few times. This chain links TRBV14 with TRBJ1-1, with D perhaps matching TRBD1 (5 bases). Germline CDR1 SGHDN, CDR2 FVKESK. With 4 bases removed from V and 5 bases from J, the gap between germline ends came to 14 bases. The CDR3 length is 14 residues. This CDR3 reads CASSPHRGRTEAFF. Here the CDR3 DNA reads TGTGCCAGCAGCCCCCATCGGGGGAGGACTGAAGCTTTCTTT.

In this sample, this clone turned up a few times. The chain employs TRBV4-2 and TRBJ2-7; no reliable D call. From germline, CDR1 is LGHNA and CDR2 YNFKEQ. Between the trimmed V and J ends, which lost 0 bases and 6 bases, there was a span of 9 bases. This CDR3 has 13 amino acids. Written as DNA, the CDR3 is TGTGCCAGCAGCCAAGATAATGGCCTCGAGCAGTACTTC. It translates to CASSQDNGLEQYF.

This clone has just a few counts. The J gene is TRBJ1-2, the V gene TRBV30, with 9 bases fitting TRBD1. V was clipped by 3 bases and J by 8 bases; unmatched bases: 7. Germline CDR1 reads GTSNPN; CDR2 reads SVGIG (reference sequence). The CDR3 contains 13 residues. The CDR3, as DNA: TGTGCCTGGAGGCGGACAGGGGTTGGCGGCTACACCTTC. It translates to CAWRRTGVGGYTF.

The gene calls are TRBV28 and TRBJ1-4; 12 bases are a match to TRBD1. V trimming: 4 bases; J trimming: 7 bases; junction bases outside the gene matches: 4. This CDR3 is built from 15 residues. Germline CDR1 and CDR2: MDHEN and SYDVKM. DNA of the CDR3: TGTGCCAGCAGTTCGCCGGGACAGGGGGCTGAAAAACTGTTTTTT. This translates into CASSSPGQGAEKLFF.

The V gene is TRBV6-4, the J gene TRBJ2-7; D perhaps matches TRBD2 (5 bases). The ends were cut back, 7 bases at V and 0 bases at J, with 13 bases in the middle. This CDR3 is 14 amino acids long. The germline V gene has CDR1 MRHNA and CDR2 SNTAGT. The chain's CDR3 is CASNYRGSSYEQYF. CDR3 DNA sequence: TGTGCCAGCAATTACCGAGGGAGCTCCTACGAGCAGTACTTC.

This clone turned up a few times. The chain joins TRBV7-2 to TRBJ2-7, with 11 bases matching TRBD2. CDR1 SGHTA and CDR2 FQGNSA come from the germline V gene. The CDR3 is 14 residues long. The J segment lost 7 bases and the V segment lost 5 bases, leaving 7 bases of the junction unmatched. This CDR3 reads CASSLSGGAGEQYF. The CDR3 bases are TGTGCCAGCAGCCTTAGCGGGGGGGCCGGTGAGCAGTACTTC.

V and J are TRBV28 and TRBJ1-1, with D possibly matching TRBD1 (5 bases). The CDR3 is 19 residues long. Germline values: CDR1 MDHEN, CDR2 SYDVKM. The V and J ends lost 8 bases and 1 base respectively, with 29 bases between them. CDR3 loop: CASSTAGWDFGLPNTEAFF. CDR3 nucleotide sequence: TGTGCCAGCTCTACGGCTGGATGGGACTTCGGACTTCCGAACACTGAAGCTTTCTTT.

This clone has just a few counts. The chain has TRBV19 and TRBJ2-3; 7 bases map to TRBD2. Trimming removed 7 bases from V and 5 bases from J; junction bases left unmatched: 3. This CDR3 comprises 12 residues. The germline V gene encodes CDR1 LNHDA and CDR2 SQIVND (reference sequence). The DNA of the CDR3 is TGTGCCAGTATTGGGGAGGGAGATACGCAGTATTTT. Protein: CASIGEGDTQYF. The full variable domain, with the rest looked up from reference TRBV19 and TRBJ2-3, is DGGITQSPKYLFRKEGQNVTLSCEQNLNHDAMYWYRQDPGQGLRLIYYSQIVNDFQKGDIAEGYSVSREKKESFPLTVTSAQKNPTAFYLCASIGEGDTQYFGPGTRLTVL.

The chain recombines TRBV6-5 with TRBJ2-1; D unclear. Germline CDR1 MNHEY, CDR2 SVGAGI. The ends were cut back, 0 bases at V and 3 bases at J, with 6 bases in the middle. The CDR3 extends over 14 amino acids. This CDR3 is CASSYSHSYNEQFF. DNA for the CDR3: TGTGCCAGCAGTTACTCCCACAGCTACAATGAGCAGTTCTTC.

This clone was found a few times. This chain uses TRBV7-2 with TRBJ1-3; D gene unclear. Germline CDR1 and CDR2: SGHTA and FQGNSA. This CDR3 comprises 14 residues. Deletions cut 1 base from V and 1 base from J, with 5 bases between. The CDR3 DNA sequence: TGTGCCAGCAGCTTAGTTCTATCTGGAAACACCATATATTTT. Residues: CASSLVLSGNTIYF.

The genes are TRBV7-2 and TRBJ2-7; D remains unclear. V shed 3 bases and J shed 5 bases, with 14 bases lying between them. The CDR3 runs 14 residues. Per germline, CDR1 SGHTA and CDR2 FQGNSA. The CDR3 protein is CASSFQLRGDEQYF. CDR3 bases: TGTGCCAGCAGCTTTCAACTCCGAGGTGACGAGCAGTACTTC.

This clone was observed a few times. The chain couples TRBV5-4 to TRBJ2-6; weak D call: TRBD1 (6 bases). Germline lookup yields CDR1 SGHNT and CDR2 YYREEE (reference sequence). The germline V and J ends were trimmed by 4 bases and 5 bases, with 16 bases remaining between them. The CDR3 consists of 16 residues. The CDR3 bases are TGTGCCAGCAGCCGCGCCGGACAGCCCTGGGCCAACGTCCTGACTTTC. Translation gives CASSRAGQPWANVLTF. The full variable domain, rest sourced from reference TRBV5-4 and TRBJ2-6, is ETGVTQSPTHLIKTRGQQVTLRCSSQSGHNTVSWYQQALGQGPQFIFQYYREEENGRGNFPPRFSGLQFPNYSSELNVNALELDDSALYLCASSRAGQPWANVLTFGAGSRLTVL.

The sample holds a few counts of this clone. This chain connects TRBV6-5 to TRBJ2-7; 7 nucleotides align to TRBD1. Trimming removed 5 bases from V and 4 bases from J; junction bases left unmatched: 11. This CDR3 is built from 15 residues. Looked up from germline, CDR1 is MNHEY and CDR2 is SVGAGI. The CDR3 nucleotides are TGTGCCAGCAGTCCACGGACAGGCCGCTTTTACGAGCAGTACTTC. It yields the protein CASSPRTGRFYEQYF.

This sequence joins TRBV14 and TRBJ2-3; unclear D gene. The germline gives CDR1 SGHDN, CDR2 FVKESK. The CDR3 totals 13 residues. Deletions cut 0 bases from V and 4 bases from J, with 5 bases between. The CDR3: CASSQDPADTQYF. The CDR3 DNA sequence: TGTGCCAGCAGCCAAGATCCCGCAGATACGCAGTATTTT.

This clone turned up a few times. This sequence joins TRBV11-2 and TRBJ2-7; a weak D match, TRBD1 (6 bases). V shed 5 bases and J shed 0 bases, with 17 bases lying between them. The CDR3 consists of 16 residues. CDR1 and CDR2 from the germline V gene are SGHAT and FQNNGV. The CDR3 sequence is CASSPSGVTASYEQYF. CDR3 coding DNA: TGTGCCAGCAGCCCCTCAGGGGTCACCGCCTCCTACGAGCAGTACTTC.